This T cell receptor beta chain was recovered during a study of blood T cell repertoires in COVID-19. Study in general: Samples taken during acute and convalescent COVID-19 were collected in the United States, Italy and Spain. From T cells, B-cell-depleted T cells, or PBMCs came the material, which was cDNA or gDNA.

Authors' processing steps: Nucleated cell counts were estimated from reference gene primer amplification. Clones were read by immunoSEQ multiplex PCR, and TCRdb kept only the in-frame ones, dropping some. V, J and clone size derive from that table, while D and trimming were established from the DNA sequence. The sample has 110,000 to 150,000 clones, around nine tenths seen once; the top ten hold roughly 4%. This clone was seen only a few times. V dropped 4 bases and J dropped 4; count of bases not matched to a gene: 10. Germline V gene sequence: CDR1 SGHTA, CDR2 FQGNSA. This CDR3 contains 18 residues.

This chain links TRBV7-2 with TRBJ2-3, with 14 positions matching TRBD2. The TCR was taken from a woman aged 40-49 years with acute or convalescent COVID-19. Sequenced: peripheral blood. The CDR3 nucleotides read TGTGCCAGCAGCTCCCATAGACTAGCGGGGGGGCCTTCAGATACGCAGTATTTT. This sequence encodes CASSSHRLAGGPSDTQYF.